A selection of T cell receptor beta chains follows, all from one sample in a study of blood T cells in healthy people across ages. TCRdb fed the 5' RACE reads into MiXCR, producing one record per CDR3 protein. Of hundreds of thousands of distinct CDR3 sequences listed, 58% are singletons. The sample was blood. The receptors were sampled from a man in his sixties in good health. Both conserved end residues are part of each CDR3. The D gene is left open where the match is weak. Rows give clone size only sometimes, using once, few, many, or a class for an expanded clone.

J	V	D	size	DNA	CDR3
TRBJ2-1	TRBV13	.	many	TGTGCCAGCAGCCGAATGGATCCCGGGACAAGGGTCAGCTCCTACAATGAGCAGTTCTTC	CASSRMDPGTRVSSYNEQFF
TRBJ2-1	TRBV21-1	.	.	TGTGCCAGCAGCAAACCAACAGGGAGAAATGAGCAGTTCTTC	CASSKPTGRNEQFF
TRBJ1-1	TRBV27	.	.	TGTGCCAGCAGTTTCGGGGGCAACCTTAACACTGAAGCTTTCTTT	CASSFGGNLNTEAFF
TRBJ2-3	TRBV10-3	.	.	TGTGCCATCAGTCCCAGGAGGCCAGATACGCAGTATTTT	CAISPRRPDTQYF
TRBJ2-2	TRBV29-1	.	.	TGCAGCGTATCTTGGGGGGCCAACACCGGGGAGCTGTTTTTT	CSVSWGANTGELFF
TRBJ2-7	TRBV6-5	.	once	TGTGCCAGCAGACCTGGACAGATCTACGAGCAGTACTTC	CASRPGQIYEQYF
TRBJ1-4	TRBV6-5	TRBD1	.	TGTGCCAGCAGTTACCCAACAGGGGAGGGGTCCACAACTAATGAAAAACTGTTTTTT	CASSYPTGEGSTTNEKLFF
TRBJ1-2	TRBV28	.	few	TGTGCCAGCAGTTTAGTCCTCGAGGGCCGGGGCTATGGCTACACCTTC	CASSLVLEGRGYGYTF
TRBJ2-4	TRBV29-1	.	few	TGCAGCGTTGAAGTCTCTGGGGCGAGAAACATTCAGTACTTC	CSVEVSGARNIQYF
TRBJ2-7	TRBV6-5	TRBD2	.	TGTGCCAGCAGTTACTCTCTAGCGGGGGTATACGAGCAGTACTTC	CASSYSLAGVYEQYF
TRBJ2-5	TRBV11-2	.	.	TGTGCCAGCAGCCGATCCACCGGGGAGACCCAGTACTTC	CASSRSTGETQYF
TRBJ2-3	TRBV14	TRBD2	.	TGTGCCAGCAGCCATTGGACTAGCGGGTCTAGCACAGATACGCAGTATTTT	CASSHWTSGSSTDTQYF
TRBJ2-5	TRBV27	TRBD2	.	TGTGCCAGCAGTTTTATAGCGGGGGGGGTTGGGACCCAGTACTTC	CASSFIAGGVGTQYF
TRBJ1-1	TRBV6-5	.	.	TGTGCCAGCAGTTACGCGACGGGCAGGGGAAGGTCTGAAGCTTTCTTT	CASSYATGRGRSEAFF
TRBJ1-3	TRBV4-2	.	.	TGTGCCAGCAGCCAAGTCGGGGGCGCACTAGCGTCCGGAAACACCATATATTTT	CASSQVGGALASGNTIYF
TRBJ1-6	TRBV7-9	TRBD1	once	TGTGCCAGCAGCACGGGACAGGGCGATAATTCACCCCTCCACTTT	CASSTGQGDNSPLHF
TRBJ2-1	TRBV5-1	TRBD2	.	TGCGCCAGTACGGGGCGGGGGGGCTCCTACAATGAGCAGTTCTTC	CASTGRGGSYNEQFF
TRBJ2-3	TRBV2	.	.	TGTGCCAGCAGCGCAGACGGATGGAGGACAGATACGCAGTATTTT	CASSADGWRTDTQYF
TRBJ2-7	TRBV6-5	TRBD1	.	TGTGCCAGCAGTTACTCAAGGACAGGGGATTACAAGCAGTACTTC	CASSYSRTGDYKQYF
TRBJ2-4	TRBV11-2	TRBD1	.	TGTGCCAGCAGCTTGGCTACCGGGACAGTAATAAACATTCAGTACTTC	CASSLATGTVINIQYF
TRBJ1-2	TRBV3-1	.	few	TGTGCCAGCAGCCAGCGTAACCCCGGAGGGGGCTACACCTTC	CASSQRNPGGGYTF
TRBJ1-1	TRBV28	TRBD1	.	TGTGCCAGCAGTCCTCCGGACAGGGGGAACACTGAAGCTTTCTTT	CASSPPDRGNTEAFF
TRBJ1-1	TRBV5-1	.	few	TGCGCCAGCAGCTTGGGGGCAGGGAGGAACACTGAAGCTTTCTTT	CASSLGAGRNTEAFF
TRBJ2-1	TRBV15	.	few	TGTGCCACCAGCAGAGTGGAGGGTGGCTACAATGAGCAGTTCTTC	CATSRVEGGYNEQFF
TRBJ2-3	TRBV4-1	TRBD1	once	TGCGCCAGCAGCCAACCAGCTGGCCGGGGAGTAGCGCAGGGGGCGCAGTATTTT	CASSQPAGRGVAQGAQYF
TRBJ2-7	TRBV10-3	TRBD1	once	TGTGCCATCAGTGGAAGGGGGCCTTACGAGCAGTACTTC	CAISGRGPYEQYF
TRBJ1-5	TRBV24-1	.	.	TGTGCCACCAGTGGTCGGGATCAGCCCCAGCATTTT	CATSGRDQPQHF
TRBJ2-6	TRBV20-1	.	.	TGCAGTGCTAGAGTTCAGCTCTCTGGGGCCAACGTCCTGACTTTC	CSARVQLSGANVLTF
TRBJ2-1	TRBV2	TRBD1	.	TGTGCCAGCAGGAAGGACAGGCCCGACAATGAGCAGTTCTTC	CASRKDRPDNEQFF
TRBJ1-2	TRBV6-1	.	few	TGTGCCAGCAGTGAAGCGGCCGCGTCAAGCTATGGCTACACCTTC	CASSEAAASSYGYTF
TRBJ2-7	TRBV12-3/TRBV12-4	.	.	TGTGCCAGCAGTGTAGCAGAGGGGCACGAGCAGTACTTC	CASSVAEGHEQYF
TRBJ1-6	TRBV12-3/TRBV12-4	.	.	TGTGCCAGCAGTCGACAGGCAACCACGGATTCACCCCTCCACTTT	CASSRQATTDSPLHF
TRBJ2-1	TRBV7-9	TRBD2	.	TGTGCCAGCAGCCCTTCCGGGGTAGCGGGGGTGCAGTTCTTC	CASSPSGVAGVQFF
TRBJ2-2	TRBV20-1	TRBD2	.	TGCAGTGCTAGAGATGCGGGGGGGGCGGCCACCGGGGAGCTGTTTTTT	CSARDAGGAATGELFF
TRBJ2-5	TRBV18	.	.	TGTGCCAGCTCACCCCAGGGGGGTCAGCGGGAGCAGTACTTC	CASSPQGGQREQYF
TRBJ2-3	TRBV28	.	.	TGTGCCAGCGGGACACCCGGCACAGATACGCAGTATTTT	CASGTPGTDTQYF
TRBJ1-1	TRBV5-1	.	.	TGCGCCAGCAGCGTGAGCGAGAAGACTGAAGCTTTCTTT	CASSVSEKTEAFF
TRBJ2-3	TRBV5-4	.	.	TGTGCCAGCTCGAGGAGCTTTTCAGATACGCAGTATTTT	CASSRSFSDTQYF
TRBJ2-7	TRBV12-3/TRBV12-4	.	.	TGTGCCAGCAGTTTAGCGGACGGATACTACGAGCAGTACTTC	CASSLADGYYEQYF
TRBJ1-2	TRBV3-1	TRBD1	.	TGTGCCAGCAGCCAATACGGACAGGGAGTTTACTATGGCTACACCTTC	CASSQYGQGVYYGYTF
TRBJ2-5	TRBV4-1	TRBD1	.	TGCGCCAGCAGCCTATCGGGACAGGTGTGGGAGACCCAGTACTTC	CASSLSGQVWETQYF
TRBJ2-1	TRBV6-6	.	.	TGTGCCAGCAGTTCCCCCTCAAGTTATGAGCAGTTCTTC	CASSSPSSYEQFF
TRBJ2-3	TRBV11-2	.	.	TGTGCCAGCAGCTTATTCCAGGCTAGCACAGATACGCAGTATTTT	CASSLFQASTDTQYF
TRBJ2-5	TRBV18	.	few	TGTGCCAGCTCAGTCGGGCTAGACAATGAGCAGTACTTC	CASSVGLDNEQYF
TRBJ1-4	TRBV12-3/TRBV12-4	.	.	TGTGCCAGCAGTTCAGGGGCAACTAATGAAAAACTGTTTTTT	CASSSGATNEKLFF
TRBJ2-3	TRBV6-2/TRBV6-3	TRBD2	.	TGTGCCAGCAGTTACTCGACTAGCGATAGCACAGATACGCAGTATTTT	CASSYSTSDSTDTQYF
TRBJ2-7	TRBV7-2	.	.	TGTGCCAGCAGCCCGACGCACAACAGGGAATCCGAGCAGTACTTC	CASSPTHNRESEQYF